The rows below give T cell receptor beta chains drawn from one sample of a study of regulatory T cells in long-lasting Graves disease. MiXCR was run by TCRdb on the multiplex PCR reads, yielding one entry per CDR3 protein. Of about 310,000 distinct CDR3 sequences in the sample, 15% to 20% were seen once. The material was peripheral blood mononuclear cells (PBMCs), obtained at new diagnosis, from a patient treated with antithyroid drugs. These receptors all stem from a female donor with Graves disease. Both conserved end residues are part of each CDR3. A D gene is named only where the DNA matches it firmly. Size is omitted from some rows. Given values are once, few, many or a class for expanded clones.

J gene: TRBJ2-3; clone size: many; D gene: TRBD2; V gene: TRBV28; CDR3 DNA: TGTGCCAGCAGCCCTTCGGGAGGTAGAACAGATACGCAGTATTTT; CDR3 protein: CASSPSGGRTDTQYF
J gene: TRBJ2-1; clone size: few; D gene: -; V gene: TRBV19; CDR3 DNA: TGTGCCAGTAACCCCAGGACGGCGTACAATGAGCAGTTCTTC; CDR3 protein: CASNPRTAYNEQFF
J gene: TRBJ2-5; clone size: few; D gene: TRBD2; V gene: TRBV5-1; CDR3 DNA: TGCGCCAGCAGCCTGCCGACTAGCGGACAAGAGACCCAGTACTTC; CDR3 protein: CASSLPTSGQETQYF
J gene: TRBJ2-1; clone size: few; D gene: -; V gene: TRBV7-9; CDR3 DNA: TGTGCCAGCAGCTTCCTCGGCGGGTTTGACAATGAGCAGTTCTTC; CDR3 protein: CASSFLGGFDNEQFF
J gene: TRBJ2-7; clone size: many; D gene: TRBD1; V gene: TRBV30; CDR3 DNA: TGTGCCTGGAGTGTACGCGGGACAGGCAGGGGGATTTACGAGCAGTACTTC; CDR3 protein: CAWSVRGTGRGIYEQYF
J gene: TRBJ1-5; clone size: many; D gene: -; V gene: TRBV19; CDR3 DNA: TGTGCCAGTAACGCCCAGGTTTATAGCAATCAGCCCCAGCATTTT; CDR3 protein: CASNAQVYSNQPQHF
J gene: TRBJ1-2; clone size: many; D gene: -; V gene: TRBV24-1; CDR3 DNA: TGTGCCACCAGTGAACGGGGGAGCAGCTATGGCTACACCTTC; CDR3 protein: CATSERGSSYGYTF
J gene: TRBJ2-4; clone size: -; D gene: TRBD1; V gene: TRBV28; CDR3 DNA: TGTGCCAGCAGCCTGCCCAGGACAGGGGGCGAAGCCAAAAACATTCAGTACTTC; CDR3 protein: CASSLPRTGGEAKNIQYF
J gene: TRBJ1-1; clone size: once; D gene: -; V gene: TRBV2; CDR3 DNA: TGTGCCAGCAGTGATCGCAGGGCCGACACTGAAGCTTTCTTT; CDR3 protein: CASSDRRADTEAFF
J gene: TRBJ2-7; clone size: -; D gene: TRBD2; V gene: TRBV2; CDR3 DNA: TGTGCCAGCAGTGAATCGGGAGGTCTCGACGAGCAGTACTTC; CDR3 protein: CASSESGGLDEQYF
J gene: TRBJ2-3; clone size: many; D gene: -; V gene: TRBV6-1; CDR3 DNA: TGTGCCAGCAAGCAACCCACCACAGATACGCAGTATTTT; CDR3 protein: CASKQPTTDTQYF
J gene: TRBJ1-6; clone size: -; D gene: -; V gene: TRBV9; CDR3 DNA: TGTGCCAGCAGCGACTCCGGGGGTTTTACACCCCTCCACTTT; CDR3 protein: CASSDSGGFTPLHF
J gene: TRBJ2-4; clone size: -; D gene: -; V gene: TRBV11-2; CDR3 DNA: TGTGCCAGCAGCCCGATGGTCGGGCGGGGCGTCAACAACATTCAGTACTTC; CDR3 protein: CASSPMVGRGVNNIQYF
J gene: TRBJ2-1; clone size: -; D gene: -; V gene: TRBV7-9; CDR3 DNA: TGTGCCAGCAGCTCCTCCTCTTTAACAGGGCTTGAGCAGTTCTTC; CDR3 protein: CASSSSSLTGLEQFF
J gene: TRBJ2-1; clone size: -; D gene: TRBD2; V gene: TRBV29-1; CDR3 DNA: TGCAGCGGATCGACTAGCGGGAATGAGCAGTTCTTC; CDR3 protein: CSGSTSGNEQFF
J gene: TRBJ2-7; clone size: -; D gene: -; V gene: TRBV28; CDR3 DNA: TGTGCCAGCAGTTTAGTCGGGGCGTTATACGAGCAGTACTTC; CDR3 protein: CASSLVGALYEQYF
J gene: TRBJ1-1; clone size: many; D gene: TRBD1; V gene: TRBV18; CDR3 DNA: TGTGCCAGCTCGCAGACAGGGGCCTTCACTGAAGCTTTCTTT; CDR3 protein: CASSQTGAFTEAFF
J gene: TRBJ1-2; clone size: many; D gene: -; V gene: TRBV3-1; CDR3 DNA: TGTGCCAGCAGCCAAGATTATTATGGCTACACCTTC; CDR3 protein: CASSQDYYGYTF
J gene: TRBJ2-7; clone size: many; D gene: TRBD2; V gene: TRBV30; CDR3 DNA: TGTGCCTGGACTTTGGAAAGCGGGACGGCCTTCTTC; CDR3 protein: CAWTLESGTAFF
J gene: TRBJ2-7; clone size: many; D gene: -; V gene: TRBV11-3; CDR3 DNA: TGTGCCAGCAGTTCCGACGACTACGAGCAGTACTTC; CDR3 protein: CASSSDDYEQYF
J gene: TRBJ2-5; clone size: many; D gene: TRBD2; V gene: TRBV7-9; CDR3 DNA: TGTGCCAGCAGCTTCCCGGGGGGGTTGGAGACCCAGTACTTC; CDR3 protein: CASSFPGGLETQYF
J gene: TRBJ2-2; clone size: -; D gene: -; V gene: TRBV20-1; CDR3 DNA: TGCAGTGCTCGTGACGCGAACACCGGGGAGCTGTTTTTT; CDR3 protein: CSARDANTGELFF
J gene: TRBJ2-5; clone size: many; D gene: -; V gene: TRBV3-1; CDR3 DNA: TGTGCCAGCAGCCAAGATAGAGGTAGCAGACAAGAGACCCAGTACTTC; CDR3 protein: CASSQDRGSRQETQYF
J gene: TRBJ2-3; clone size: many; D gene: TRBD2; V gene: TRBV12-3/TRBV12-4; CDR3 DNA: TGTGCCAGCAGACTTCGGGGGGGCGCGGATACGCAGTATTTT; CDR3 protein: CASRLRGGADTQYF
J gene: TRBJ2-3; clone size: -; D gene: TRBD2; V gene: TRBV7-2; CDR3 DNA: TGTGCCAGCAGCTTAGGACCGGCGGGAGCCCTATCAAATACGCAGTATTTT; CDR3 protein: CASSLGPAGALSNTQYF
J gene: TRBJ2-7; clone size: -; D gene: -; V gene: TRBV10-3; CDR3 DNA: TGTGCCATCAGTGAGCTTTTCGAGCAGTACTTC; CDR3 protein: CAISELFEQYF
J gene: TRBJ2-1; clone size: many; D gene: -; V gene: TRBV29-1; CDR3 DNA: TGCAGCGTTGAGCGGGCCGCGGGGTACAATGAGCAGTTCTTC; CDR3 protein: CSVERAAGYNEQFF
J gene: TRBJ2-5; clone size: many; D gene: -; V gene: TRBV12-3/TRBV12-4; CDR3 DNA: TGTGCCAGCCTCGTTAGGACCGGCTCCCAAGAGACCCAGTACTTC; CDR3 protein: CASLVRTGSQETQYF
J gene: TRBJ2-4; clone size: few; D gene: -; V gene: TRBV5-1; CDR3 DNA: TGCGCCAGCAGCCCGACGGTGCTAGCCAAAAACATTCAGTACTTC; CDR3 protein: CASSPTVLAKNIQYF
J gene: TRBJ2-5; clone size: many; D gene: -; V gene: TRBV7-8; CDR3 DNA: -; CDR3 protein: CASSFGAGWVETQYF
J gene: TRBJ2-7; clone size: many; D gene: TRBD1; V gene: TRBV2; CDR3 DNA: TGTGCCAGCAGTGAAGTTGGGACAGGGGGCTACTACGAGCAGTACTTC; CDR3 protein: CASSEVGTGGYYEQYF
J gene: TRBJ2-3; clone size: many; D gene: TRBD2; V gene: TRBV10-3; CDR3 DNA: TGTGCCATCAGTGCCCTAGCGGGAACCACAGATACGCAGTATTTT; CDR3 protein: CAISALAGTTDTQYF
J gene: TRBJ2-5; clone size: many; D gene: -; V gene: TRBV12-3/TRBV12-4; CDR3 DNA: TGTGCCAGCAGTTTGAGCTGGGGTCAGGGTAAACAGTACTTC; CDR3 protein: CASSLSWGQGKQYF
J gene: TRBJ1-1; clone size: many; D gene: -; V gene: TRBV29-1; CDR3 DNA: TGCAGCGTTCAAGAAGGGGTGATGAACACTGAAGCTTTCTTT; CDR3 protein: CSVQEGVMNTEAFF
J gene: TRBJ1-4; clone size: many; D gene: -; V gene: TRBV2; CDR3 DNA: TGTGCCAGCAGGAACCCTAATGAAAAACTGTTTTTT; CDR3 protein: CASRNPNEKLFF
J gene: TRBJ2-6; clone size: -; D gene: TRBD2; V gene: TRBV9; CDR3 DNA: TGTGCCAGCAGCGTAGACCCTAGCGGGAGGTTTTATGGGGCCAACGTCCTGACTTTC; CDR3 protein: CASSVDPSGRFYGANVLTF
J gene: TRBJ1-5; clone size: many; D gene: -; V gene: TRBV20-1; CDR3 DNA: TGCAGTGCGTTGGACAGAGGACGAAATCAGCCCCAGCATTTT; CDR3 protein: CSALDRGRNQPQHF
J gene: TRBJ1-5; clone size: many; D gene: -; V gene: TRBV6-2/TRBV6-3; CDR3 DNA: TGTGCCAGCAGGACAAATGAGGGTTGGAATCAGCCCCAGCATTTT; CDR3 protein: CASRTNEGWNQPQHF
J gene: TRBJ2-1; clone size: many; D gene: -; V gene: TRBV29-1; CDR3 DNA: TGCAGCGTTGTGGTGGCGGTGGGCAATGAGCAGTTCTTC; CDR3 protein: CSVVVAVGNEQFF
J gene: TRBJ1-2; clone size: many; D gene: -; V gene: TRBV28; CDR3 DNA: TGTGCCAGCGGTCGCGGTAACCATGGCTACACCTTC; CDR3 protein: CASGRGNHGYTF
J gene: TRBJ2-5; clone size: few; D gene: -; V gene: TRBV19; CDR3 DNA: TGTGCCAGTAGTATAGTCAACAGGGTCCTGCACTTC; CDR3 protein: CASSIVNRVLHF
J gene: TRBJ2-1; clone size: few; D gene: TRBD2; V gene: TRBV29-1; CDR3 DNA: TGCAGCGTTCGGGCGGGAGGAGCCTACAATGAGCAGTTCTTC; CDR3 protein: CSVRAGGAYNEQFF
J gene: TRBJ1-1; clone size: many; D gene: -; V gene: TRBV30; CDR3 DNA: TGTGCCTGGAGTGTACCCCGATTAAACAGGGATGGGGTGAGAGCTTTCTTT; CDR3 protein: CAWSVPRLNRDGVRAFF
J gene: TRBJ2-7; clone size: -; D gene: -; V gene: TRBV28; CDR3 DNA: TGTGCCAGCAGCCTAGGGATCCTCTCCTACGAGCAGTACTTC; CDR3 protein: CASSLGILSYEQYF
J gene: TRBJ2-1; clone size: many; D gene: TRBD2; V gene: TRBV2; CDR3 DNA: TGTGCCAGCAGTACTAGCGGAGGGGGGAATGAGCAGTTCTTC; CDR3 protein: CASSTSGGGNEQFF
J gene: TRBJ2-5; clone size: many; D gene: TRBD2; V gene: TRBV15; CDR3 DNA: TGTGCCACCAGCAGACCCCGGGGGGCTTCGACTAGCGGGAGTTTGGAGACCCAGTACTTC; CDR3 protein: CATSRPRGASTSGSLETQYF
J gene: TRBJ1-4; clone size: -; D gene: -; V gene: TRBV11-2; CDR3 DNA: TGTGCCAGCAGCTTACCCGAGCGGGAGGAAAAACTGTTTTTT; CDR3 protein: CASSLPEREEKLFF
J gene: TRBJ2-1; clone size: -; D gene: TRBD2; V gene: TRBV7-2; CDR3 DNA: TGTGCCAGCAGCTTCCTCGGTAGCGGGGCTCTCAATGAGCAGTTCTTC; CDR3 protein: CASSFLGSGALNEQFF
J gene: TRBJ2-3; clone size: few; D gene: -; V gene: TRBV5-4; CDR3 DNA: TGTGCCAGCAGCTTGGGAGAGGTCACAGATACGCAGTATTTT; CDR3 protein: CASSLGEVTDTQYF
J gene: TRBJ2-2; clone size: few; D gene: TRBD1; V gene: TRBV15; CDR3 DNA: TGTGCCACCAGCAGGGGGGGACAGGGGTCTGCCGGGGAGCTGTTTTTT; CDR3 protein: CATSRGGQGSAGELFF
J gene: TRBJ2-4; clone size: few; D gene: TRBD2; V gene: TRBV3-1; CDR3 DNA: TGTGCCAGCAGCCCACGCGGTGCGGGAGTGGAAAACATTCAGTACTTC; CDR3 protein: CASSPRGAGVENIQYF
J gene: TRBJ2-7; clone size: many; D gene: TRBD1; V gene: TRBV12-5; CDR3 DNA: TGTGCTAGTGCCCGGGACAGGGCCTACGAGCAGTACTTC; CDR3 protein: CASARDRAYEQYF
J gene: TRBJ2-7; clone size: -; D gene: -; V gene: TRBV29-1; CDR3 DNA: TGCAGCGTTGAGCAGGGTTACGAGCAGTACTTC; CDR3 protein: CSVEQGYEQYF
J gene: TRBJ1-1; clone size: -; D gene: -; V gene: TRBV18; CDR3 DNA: TGTGCCAGCTCACAATCAAACGTCCCGGGGACTGAAGCTTTCTTT; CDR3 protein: CASSQSNVPGTEAFF